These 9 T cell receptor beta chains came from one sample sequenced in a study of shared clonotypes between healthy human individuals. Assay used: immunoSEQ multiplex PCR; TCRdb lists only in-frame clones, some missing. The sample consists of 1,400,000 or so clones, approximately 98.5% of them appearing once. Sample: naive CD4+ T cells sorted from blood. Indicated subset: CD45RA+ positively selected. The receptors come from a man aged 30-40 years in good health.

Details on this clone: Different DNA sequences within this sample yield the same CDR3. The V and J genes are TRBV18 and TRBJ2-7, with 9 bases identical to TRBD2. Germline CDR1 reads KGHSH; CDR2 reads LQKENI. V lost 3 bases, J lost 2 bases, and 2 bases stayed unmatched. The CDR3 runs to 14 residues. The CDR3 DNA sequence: TGTGCCAGCTCACCGACTAGCGGAACCTACGAGCAGTACTTC. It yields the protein CASSPTSGTYEQYF. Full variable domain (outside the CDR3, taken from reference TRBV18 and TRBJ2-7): NAGVMQNPRHLVRRRGQEARLRCSPMKGHSHVYWYRQLPEEGLKFMVYLQKENIIDESGMPKERFSAEFPKEGPSILRIQQVVRGDSAAYFCASSPTSGTYEQYFGPGTRLTVT.

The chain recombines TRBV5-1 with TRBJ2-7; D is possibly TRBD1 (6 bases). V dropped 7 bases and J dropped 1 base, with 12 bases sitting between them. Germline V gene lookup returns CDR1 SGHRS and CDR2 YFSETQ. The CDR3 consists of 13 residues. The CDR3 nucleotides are TGCGCCAGCTCGGGACAAACATCCTACGAGCAGTACTTC. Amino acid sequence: CASSGQTSYEQYF. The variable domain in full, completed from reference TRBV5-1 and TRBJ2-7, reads KAGVTQTPRYLIKTRGQQVTLSCSPISGHRSVSWYQQTPGQGLQFLFEYFSETQRNKGNFPGRFSGRQFSNSRSEMNVSTLELGDSALYLCASSGQTSYEQYFGPGTRLTVT.

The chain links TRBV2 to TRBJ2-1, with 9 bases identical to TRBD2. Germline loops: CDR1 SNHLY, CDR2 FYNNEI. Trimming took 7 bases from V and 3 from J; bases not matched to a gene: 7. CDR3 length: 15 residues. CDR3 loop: CASTRWTSVYNEQFF. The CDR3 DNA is TGTGCCAGCACCCGTTGGACTAGCGTCTACAATGAGCAGTTCTTC.

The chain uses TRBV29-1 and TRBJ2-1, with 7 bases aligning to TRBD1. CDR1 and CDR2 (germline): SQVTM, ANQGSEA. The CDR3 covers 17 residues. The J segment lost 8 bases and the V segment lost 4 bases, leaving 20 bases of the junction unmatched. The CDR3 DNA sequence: TGCAGCGTTGCCCGTACTGGGATTGAGGGGGCCTTCCATGAGCAGTTCTTC. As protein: CSVARTGIEGAFHEQFF.

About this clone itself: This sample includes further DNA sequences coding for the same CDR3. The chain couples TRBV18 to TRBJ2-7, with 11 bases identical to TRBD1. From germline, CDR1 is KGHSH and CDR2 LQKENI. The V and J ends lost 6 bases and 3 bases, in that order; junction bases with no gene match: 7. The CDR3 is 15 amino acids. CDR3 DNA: TGTGCCAGCTCCCCTACCGGGACAGGGGGCTACGAGCAGTACTTC. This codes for CASSPTGTGGYEQYF.

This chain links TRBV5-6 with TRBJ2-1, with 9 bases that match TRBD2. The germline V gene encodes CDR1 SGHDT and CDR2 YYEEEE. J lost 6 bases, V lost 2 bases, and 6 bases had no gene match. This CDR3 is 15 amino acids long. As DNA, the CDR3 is TGTGCCAGCAGCTTCGGGGCGGGAGGGCTCAATGAGCAGTTCTTC. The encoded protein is CASSFGAGGLNEQFF.

CDR3 in amino acids: CSVQAGANVLTF. In DNA form, the CDR3 reads TGCAGCGTGCAGGCTGGGGCCAACGTCCTGACTTTC. This rearrangement joins TRBV29-1 to TRBJ2-6; D not resolved. The germline V gene encodes CDR1 SQVTM and CDR2 ANQGSEA. The V gene lost 6 bases and the J gene lost 2 bases, with 5 bases spanning the gap. The CDR3 is made up of 12 amino acids.

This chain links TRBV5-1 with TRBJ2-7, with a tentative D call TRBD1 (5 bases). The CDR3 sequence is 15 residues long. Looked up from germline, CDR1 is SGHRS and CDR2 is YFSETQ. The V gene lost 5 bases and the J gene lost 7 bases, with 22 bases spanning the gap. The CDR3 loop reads CASSWGYRLGGEQYF. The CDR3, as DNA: TGCGCCAGCAGTTGGGGATACAGGTTAGGTGGGGAGCAGTACTTC.

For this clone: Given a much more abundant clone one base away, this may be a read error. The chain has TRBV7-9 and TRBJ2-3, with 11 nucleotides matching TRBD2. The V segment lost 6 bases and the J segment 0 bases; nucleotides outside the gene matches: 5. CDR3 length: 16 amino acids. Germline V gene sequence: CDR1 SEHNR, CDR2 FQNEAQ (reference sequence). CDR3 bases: TGTGCCAGCAGTTTTCCTAGCGGGAGGAGCACAGATACGCAGTATTTT. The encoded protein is CASSFPSGRSTDTQYF.